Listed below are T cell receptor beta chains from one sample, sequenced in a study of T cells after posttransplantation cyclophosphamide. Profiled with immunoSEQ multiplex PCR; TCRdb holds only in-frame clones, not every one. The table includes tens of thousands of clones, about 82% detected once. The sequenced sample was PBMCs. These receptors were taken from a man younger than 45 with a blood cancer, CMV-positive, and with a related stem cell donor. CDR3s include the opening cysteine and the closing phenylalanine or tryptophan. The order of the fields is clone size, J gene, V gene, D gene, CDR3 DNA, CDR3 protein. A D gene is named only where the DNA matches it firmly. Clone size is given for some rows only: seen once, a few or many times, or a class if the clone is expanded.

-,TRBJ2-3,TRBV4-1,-,TGCGCCAGCAGCCCAGGGGTACGGGCGGATACGCAGTATTTT,CASSPGVRADTQYF
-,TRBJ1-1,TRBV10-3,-,TGTGCCATCAGTGAGACTATTATGAACACTGAAGCTTTCTTT,CAISETIMNTEAFF
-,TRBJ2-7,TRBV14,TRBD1,TGTGCCAGCAGCCAAGATCCGGGGCGACAGGGATGGTACGAGCAGTACTTC,CASSQDPGRQGWYEQYF
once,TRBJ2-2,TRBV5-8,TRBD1,TGTGCCAGCAGCCATGGACAGGTTTTGGGGGCCGGGGAGCTGTTTTTT,CASSHGQVLGAGELFF
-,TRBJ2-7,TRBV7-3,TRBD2,TGTGCCAGCAGCTTAATTGGGACTAGCGGGGTTCCCTACGAGCAGTACTTC,CASSLIGTSGVPYEQYF
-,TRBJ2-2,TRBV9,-,TGTGCCAGCAGCCCATACCGGGACTCCCAGGGCACCGGGGAGCTGTTTTTT,CASSPYRDSQGTGELFF
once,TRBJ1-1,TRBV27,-,TGTGCCAGCAGTTTCTCCCAGGCGAACACTGAAGCTTTCTTT,CASSFSQANTEAFF
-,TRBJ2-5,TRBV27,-,TGTGCCAGCAAAGGGGTCCGATATCAAGAGACCCAGTACTTC,CASKGVRYQETQYF
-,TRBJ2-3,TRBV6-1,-,TGTGCCAGCAGTTTACAGGGACCCACAGATACGCAGTATTTT,CASSLQGPTDTQYF
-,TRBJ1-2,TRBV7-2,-,TGTGCCAGCAGCGCCGCGGACCGAGGGAGGTATGGCTACACCTTC,CASSAADRGRYGYTF
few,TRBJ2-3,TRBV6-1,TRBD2,TGTGCCAGCAGCCGGACTAGCGGAGGCACAGATACGCAGTATTTT,CASSRTSGGTDTQYF
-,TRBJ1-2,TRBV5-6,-,TGTGCCAGCAGCCCGAACGGGAACTATGGCTACACCTTC,CASSPNGNYGYTF
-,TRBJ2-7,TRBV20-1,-,TGCAGTGCTAGTGAGGGAGAGCAGTACTTC,CSASEGEQYF
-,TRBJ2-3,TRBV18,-,TGTGCCAGCTCACCTCTTATTTTGACCGGGGACACAGATACGCAGTATTTT,CASSPLILTGDTDTQYF
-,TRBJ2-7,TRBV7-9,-,TGTGCCAGCAGCTTTCAACCTACGTTCGACTACCGGACGGGTGTGCAGTACTTC,CASSFQPTFDYRTGVQYF
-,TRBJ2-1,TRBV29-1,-,TGCAGCGTTCGTGGCCCCAACAATGAGCAGTTCTTC,CSVRGPNNEQFF
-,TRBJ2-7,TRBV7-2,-,TGTGCCAGCAGCTTAGTGATAGACGAGCAGTACTTC,CASSLVIDEQYF
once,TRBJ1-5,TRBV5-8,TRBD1,TGTGCCAGCAGCTTAGGGACAGGGACAAATCAGCCCCAGCATTTT,CASSLGTGTNQPQHF
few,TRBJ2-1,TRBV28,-,TGTGCCAGCGGTGTAGCGTTCCTCCACAATGAGCAGTTCTTC,CASGVAFLHNEQFF
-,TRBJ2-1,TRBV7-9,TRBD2,TGTGCCAGCAGCCCGGGGACTAGCGGGAGAAGTGGCAATGAGCAGTTCTTC,CASSPGTSGRSGNEQFF
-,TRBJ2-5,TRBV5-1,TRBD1,TGCGCCAGCAGCGTACAGGGGGCAGAGACCCAGTACTTC,CASSVQGAETQYF
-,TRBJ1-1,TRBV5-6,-,TGTGCCAGCAGTCAGGTAATGAACACTGAAGCTTTCTTT,CASSQVMNTEAFF
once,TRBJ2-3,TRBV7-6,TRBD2,TGTGCCAGCAGCTTTAGCGGGCTTCTCACAGATACGCAGTATTTT,CASSFSGLLTDTQYF
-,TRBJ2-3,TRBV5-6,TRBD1,TGTGCCAGCAGCTTAGTGGACAGGGGGCGGACAGATACGCAGTATTTT,CASSLVDRGRTDTQYF
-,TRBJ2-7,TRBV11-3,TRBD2,TGTGCCAGCAGCCATGGGGACTACCCAGGGGAGCAGTACTTC,CASSHGDYPGEQYF
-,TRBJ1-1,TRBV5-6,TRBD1,TGTGCCAGCAGCCACGGGACAGGGCTAAATGAAGCTTTCTTT,CASSHGTGLNEAFF
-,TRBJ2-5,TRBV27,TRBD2,TGTGCCAGCAGTTCCACCGGACGGGAGGGGGGGAAGCAGTACTTC,CASSSTGREGGKQYF
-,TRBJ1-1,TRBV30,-,TGTGCCTGGAGTGGAGTGCCGAACACTGAAGCTTTCTTT,CAWSGVPNTEAFF
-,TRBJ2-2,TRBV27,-,TGTGCCAGCAGTTTGTGGGCAGGGAACACCGGGGAGCTGTTTTTT,CASSLWAGNTGELFF
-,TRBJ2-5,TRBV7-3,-,TGTGCCAGCAGCTTGGTGGCCGGAGTTGTGGAGACCCAGTACTTC,CASSLVAGVVETQYF
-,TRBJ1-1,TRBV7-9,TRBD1,TGTGCCAGCAGCTTAGGGACAGGGGTAACTGAAGCTTTCTTT,CASSLGTGVTEAFF
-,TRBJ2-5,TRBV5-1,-,TGCGCCAGCAGCCCCACTTTGACTAGCCAAGAGACCCAGTACTTC,CASSPTLTSQETQYF
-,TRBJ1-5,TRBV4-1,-,TGCGCCAGCAGCCAAGCGACAAGACCCAATCAGCCCCAGCATTTT,CASSQATRPNQPQHF
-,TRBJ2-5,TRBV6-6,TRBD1,TGTGCCAGCAGCTCAGGGGGAGAGACCCAGTACTTC,CASSSGGETQYF
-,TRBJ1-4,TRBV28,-,TGTGCCAGCAGTATCCTAAATGAAAAACTGTTTTTT,CASSILNEKLFF
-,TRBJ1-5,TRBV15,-,TGTGCCACCAGCAGAGATTCATGGAGTCAGCCCCAGCATTTT,CATSRDSWSQPQHF
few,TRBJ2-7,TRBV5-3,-,TGTGCCAGAAGCTTGGAATACTACGAGCAGTACTTC,CARSLEYYEQYF
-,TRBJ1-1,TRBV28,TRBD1,TGTGCCAGTGTGACAGGGATGAACACTGAAGCTTTCTTT,CASVTGMNTEAFF
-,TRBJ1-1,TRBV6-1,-,TGTGCCAGCAGTCAAGAGGCGAGGGCCATGAACACTGAAGCTTTCTTT,CASSQEARAMNTEAFF
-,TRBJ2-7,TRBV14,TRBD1,TGTGCCAGCAGCCAAAAGGCCGGGACAGAGTCCTACGAGCAGTACTTC,CASSQKAGTESYEQYF
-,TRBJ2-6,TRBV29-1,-,TGCAGCCCGCAGGACAAAAGCTCTGGGGCCAACGTCCTGACTTTC,CSPQDKSSGANVLTF
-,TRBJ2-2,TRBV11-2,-,TGTGCCAGCAGCGCCCGACCGGTATGGGAGTCCGGGGAGCTGTTTTTT,CASSARPVWESGELFF
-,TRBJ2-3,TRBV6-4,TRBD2,TGTGCCAGCAGTGTAGCGGGAGGTCGTACGCAGTATTTT,CASSVAGGRTQYF
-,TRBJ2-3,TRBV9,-,TGTGCCAGCAGCGTAGAACCCCAGCGACCCACAGATACGCAGTATTTT,CASSVEPQRPTDTQYF
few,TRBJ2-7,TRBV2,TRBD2,TGTGCCAGCAGTACCTCAAGAGCGGGGCCCTCCTACGAGCAGTACTTC,CASSTSRAGPSYEQYF
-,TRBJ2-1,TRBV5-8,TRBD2,TGTGCCAGCAGCTTGGGAGCGGGAAAATACTCCTACAATGAGCAGTTCTTC,CASSLGAGKYSYNEQFF
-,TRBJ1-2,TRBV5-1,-,TGCGCCTCGCGCGGGGGAGAAACTAACTATGGCTACACCTTC,CASRGGETNYGYTF
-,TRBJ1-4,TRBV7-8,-,TGTGCCAGCAGCTTATGGGAGGGGCGGGAAAAACTGTTTTTT,CASSLWEGREKLFF
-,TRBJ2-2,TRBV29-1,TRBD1,TGCAGCGTAGCCGATCCGGGACAGGGCACCGGGGAGCTGTTTTTT,CSVADPGQGTGELFF
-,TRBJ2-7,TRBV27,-,TGTGCCAGCAGTTCCCGGGGGGCAGGTTCCTACGAGCAGTACTTC,CASSSRGAGSYEQYF
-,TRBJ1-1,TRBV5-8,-,TGTGCCAGCAGCTTGTGGCTGGAGAGGGCTTTCTTT,CASSLWLERAFF
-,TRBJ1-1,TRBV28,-,TGTGCCAGCAGTACGGGGAGGAATTTGAACACTGAAGCTTTCTTT,CASSTGRNLNTEAFF
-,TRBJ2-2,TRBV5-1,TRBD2,TGCGCCAGCAGCTTGACTAGCGTCGGCACCGGGGAGCTGTTTTTT,CASSLTSVGTGELFF
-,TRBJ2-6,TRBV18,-,TGTGCCAGCTCCCGGGACACCATACTCTCTGGGGCCAACGTCCTGACTTTC,CASSRDTILSGANVLTF
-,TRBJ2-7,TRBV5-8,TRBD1,TGTGCCAGCAGCTTGGCCTTAGTCAGGGGGCACGAGCAGTACTTC,CASSLALVRGHEQYF
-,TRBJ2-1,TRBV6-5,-,TGTGCCAGCAGTCGCCACGGAGGAAGTGGCGACGAGCAGTTCTTC,CASSRHGGSGDEQFF
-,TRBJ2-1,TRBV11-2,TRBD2,TGTGCCAGCAGCCCCGTAGGCGGGAGCTCCTACAATGAGCAGTTCTTC,CASSPVGGSSYNEQFF